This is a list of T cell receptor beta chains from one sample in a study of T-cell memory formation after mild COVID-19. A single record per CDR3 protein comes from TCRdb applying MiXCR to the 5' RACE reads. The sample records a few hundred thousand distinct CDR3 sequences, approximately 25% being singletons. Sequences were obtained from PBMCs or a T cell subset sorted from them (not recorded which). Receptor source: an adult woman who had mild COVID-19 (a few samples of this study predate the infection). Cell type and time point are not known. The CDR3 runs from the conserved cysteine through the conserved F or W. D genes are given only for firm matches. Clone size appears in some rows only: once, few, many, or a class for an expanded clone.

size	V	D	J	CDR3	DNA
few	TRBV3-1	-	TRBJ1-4	CASSQAGHNEKLFF	TGTGCCAGCAGCCAAGCCGGACATAATGAAAAACTGTTTTTT
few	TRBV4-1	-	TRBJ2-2	CASSQERELFF	TGCGCCAGCAGCCAAGAAAGGGAGCTGTTTTTT
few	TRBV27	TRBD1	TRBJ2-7	CASQLDGTGGYEQYF	TGTGCCAGCCAATTAGACGGGACAGGGGGCTACGAGCAGTACTTC
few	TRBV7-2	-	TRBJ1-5	CASSQSRGEGVIQPQHF	TGTGCCAGCAGCCAATCGCGTGGAGAGGGCGTGATTCAGCCCCAGCATTTT
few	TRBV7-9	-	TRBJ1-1	CASRIFEGGGTEAFF	TGTGCCAGCAGGATTTTCGAAGGGGGGGGGACTGAAGCTTTCTTT
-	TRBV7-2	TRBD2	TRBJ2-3	CASSFTPRTSGGPSTDTQYF	TGTGCCAGCAGCTTTACCCCCAGGACTAGCGGGGGGCCCAGCACAGATACGCAGTATTTT
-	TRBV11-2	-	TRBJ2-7	CASSLWRVAYEQYF	TGTGCCAGCAGCCTATGGAGGGTAGCCTACGAGCAGTACTTC
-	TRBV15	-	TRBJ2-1	CATSRGASTYLLRNEQFF	TGTGCCACCAGCAGGGGGGCTTCTACTTACCTTTTAAGGAATGAGCAGTTCTTC
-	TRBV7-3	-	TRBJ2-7	CASSLTPLASYEQYF	TGTGCCAGCAGCTTAACGCCACTAGCTTCCTACGAGCAGTACTTC
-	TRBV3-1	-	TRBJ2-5	CASSQDYETQYF	TGTGCCAGCAGCCAAGATTACGAGACCCAGTACTTC
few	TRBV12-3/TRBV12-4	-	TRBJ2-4	CASSLASREVAKNIQYF	TGTGCCAGCAGTTTAGCATCCCGCGAGGTAGCCAAAAACATTCAGTACTTC
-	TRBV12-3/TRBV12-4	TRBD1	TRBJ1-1	CASRRTGSTEAFF	TGTGCCAGCAGGCGGACAGGCTCCACTGAAGCTTTCTTT
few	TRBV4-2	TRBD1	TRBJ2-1	CASSPQGTDRGRADSNYNEQFF	TGTGCCAGCAGCCCCCAGGGCACGGACAGGGGGCGGGCCGACTCAAATTACAATGAGCAGTTCTTC
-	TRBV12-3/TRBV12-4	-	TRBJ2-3	CASGGLSTDTQYF	TGTGCCAGCGGGGGACTGAGCACAGATACGCAGTATTTT
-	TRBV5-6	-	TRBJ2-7	CASSLSNEQYF	TGTGCCAGCAGCCTCTCGAACGAGCAGTACTTC
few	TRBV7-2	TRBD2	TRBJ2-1	CASTGGGHREQFF	TGTGCCAGCACCGGGGGGGGACATCGTGAGCAGTTCTTC
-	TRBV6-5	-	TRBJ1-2	CASSYSRQDASAYTF	TGTGCCAGCAGTTATTCCCGCCAGGACGCATCCGCCTACACCTTC
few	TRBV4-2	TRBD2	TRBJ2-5	CASSPRLAGTETQYF	TGTGCCAGCAGCCCACGACTAGCGGGGACGGAGACCCAGTACTTC
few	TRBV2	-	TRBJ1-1	CASYRSVAPAFF	TGTGCCAGCTATAGATCCGTGGCTCCGGCTTTCTTT
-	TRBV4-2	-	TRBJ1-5	CASSQEGRGSNQPQHF	TGTGCCAGCAGCCAAGAAGGCAGGGGTAGCAATCAGCCCCAGCATTTT
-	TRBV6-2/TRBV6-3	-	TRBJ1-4	CASTNFGLKLFF	TGTGCCAGCACCAATTTCGGACTTAAACTGTTTTTT
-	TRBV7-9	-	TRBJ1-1	CASSSSTGNTEAFF	TGTGCCAGCAGCTCGTCGACGGGGAACACTGAAGCTTTCTTT
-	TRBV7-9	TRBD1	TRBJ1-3	CASSRQGAGNTIYF	TGTGCCAGCAGTCGACAGGGGGCTGGAAACACCATATATTTT
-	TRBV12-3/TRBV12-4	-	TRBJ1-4	CASSFSGRGEKLFF	TGTGCCAGCAGTTTCTCGGGGCGCGGTGAAAAACTGTTTTTT
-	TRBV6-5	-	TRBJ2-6	CASSYSTEASGANVLTF	TGTGCCAGCAGTTACTCGACAGAAGCCTCTGGGGCCAACGTCCTGACTTTC
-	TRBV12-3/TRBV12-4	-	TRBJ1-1	CASSLAGGKAFF	TGTGCCAGCAGTTTGGCGGGGGGGAAAGCTTTCTTT
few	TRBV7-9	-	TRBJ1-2	CASSLGGQVGYTF	TGTGCCAGCAGCTTAGGAGGACAAGTGGGCTACACCTTC
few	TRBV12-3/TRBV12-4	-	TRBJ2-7	CASTLDISSYEQYF	TGTGCCAGCACCCTAGACATAAGCTCCTACGAGCAGTACTTC
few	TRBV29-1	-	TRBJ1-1	CSVERHRGRVNTEAFF	TGCAGCGTTGAGAGGCACCGTGGACGGGTGAACACTGAAGCTTTCTTT